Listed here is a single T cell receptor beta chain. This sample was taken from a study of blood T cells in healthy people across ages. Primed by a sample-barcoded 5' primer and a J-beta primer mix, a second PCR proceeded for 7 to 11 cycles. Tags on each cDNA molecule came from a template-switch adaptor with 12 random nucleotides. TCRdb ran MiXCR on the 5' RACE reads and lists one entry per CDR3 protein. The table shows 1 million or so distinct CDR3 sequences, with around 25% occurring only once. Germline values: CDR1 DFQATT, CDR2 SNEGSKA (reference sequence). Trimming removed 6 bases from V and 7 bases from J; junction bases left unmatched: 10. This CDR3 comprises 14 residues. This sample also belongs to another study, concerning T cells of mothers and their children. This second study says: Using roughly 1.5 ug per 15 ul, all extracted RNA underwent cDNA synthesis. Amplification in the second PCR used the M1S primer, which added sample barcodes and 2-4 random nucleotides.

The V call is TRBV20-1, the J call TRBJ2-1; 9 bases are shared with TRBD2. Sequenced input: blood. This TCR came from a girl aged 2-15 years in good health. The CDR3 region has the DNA TGCAGTGCCTATAGCGGGAGCGGATATAATGAGCAGTTCTTC. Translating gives CSAYSGSGYNEQFF.